One sample yielded the 24 T cell receptor beta chains listed below, sequenced in a study of a mutant IDH1 vaccine in newly diagnosed glioma. Described time point: week 23, last vaccination. Topical imiquimod was applied with each vaccine dose, which held 300 ug of mutant IDH1 20-mer peptide. Their antigens are not known. The protocol was immunoSEQ multiplex PCR, while the TCRdb copy is restricted to in-frame clones and leaves out a portion. Counted here are 30,000 to 40,000 clones, approximately 80% occurring once; the ten biggest clones make up roughly 5%. The sequencing here drew on PBMCs, taken from a glioma patient whose treatment included an IDH1 peptide vaccine. These receptor sequences come from a man aged 40-50 years with glioma.

Comment on this clone: One end of the junction fails to match germline, which may point to a read error. The V and J genes are TRBV13 and TRBJ1-1; 9 bases agree with TRBD1. The CDR3 extends over 16 amino acids. Germline V gene sequence: CDR1 PRHDT, CDR2 FYEKMQ (reference sequence). The CDR3 coding sequence is TGTGCCAGCAGCATACTACAGGGGGCGGGGTACACTGAAACTTTCTTT. Translation: CASSILQGAGYTETFF.

This clone was seen only a few times. The CDR3 sequence: CASSLSRGDEQFF. The CDR3 DNA follows: TGTGCCAGCAGCTTATCCCGGGGCGATGAGCAGTTCTTC. J is TRBJ2-1 and V is TRBV7-6; D may correspond to TRBD1 or TRBD2 (5 bases each). The CDR3 is 13 amino acids. Germline assignment: CDR1 SGHVS and CDR2 FNYEAQ. Trimming took off 2 bases at V and 8 bases at J, with 10 bases between the two ends.

This chain connects TRBV7-9 to TRBJ2-4, with D possibly matching TRBD2 (6 bases). This CDR3 has 13 residues. Germline values: CDR1 SEHNR, CDR2 FQNEAQ (reference sequence). V lost 10 bases to trimming and J lost 1 base, with 11 bases between them. In DNA form, the CDR3 reads TGTGCCACCGGTGGAGGGGCCAAAAACATTCAGTACTTC. Amino acids: CATGGGAKNIQYF.

This clone was counted between two and nine times. The V and J genes are TRBV7-3 and TRBJ1-2; no firm D call. The length of the CDR3 is 13 residues. CDR1 SGHTA and CDR2 FQGTGA come from the germline V gene. Deletions cut 5 bases from V and 8 bases from J, with 15 bases between. CDR3 loop: CASSPDPIGGYTF. The CDR3 bases are TGTGCCAGCAGCCCTGACCCAATCGGGGGCTACACCTTC.

The rearrangement uses TRBV15 and TRBJ2-5, with 10 positions matching TRBD2. V gave up 3 bases and J gave up 3 bases; unmatched junction bases: 10. From germline, CDR1 is LNHNV and CDR2 YYDKDF (reference sequence). This CDR3 contains 17 residues. The CDR3 nucleotides are TGTGCCACCAGCAGCAGGACTAGCGGATACGCCAAAGAGACCCAGTACTTC. Translation: CATSSRTSGYAKETQYF.

The chain joins TRBV5-4 to TRBJ2-5; TRBD2 matches 7 bases. This CDR3 has 15 amino acids. The V and J ends lost 3 bases and 2 bases, in that order; junction bases with no gene match: 7. The germline CDR1 and CDR2 sequences are SGHNT and YYREEE (reference sequence). CDR3 DNA: TGTGCCAGCAGCTACGGGGGGAGGGGACAAGAGACCCAGTACTTC. It encodes CASSYGGRGQETQYF. The complete variable domain, with remaining parts taken from reference TRBV5-4 and TRBJ2-5, reads ETGVTQSPTHLIKTRGQQVTLRCSSQSGHNTVSWYQQALGQGPQFIFQYYREEENGRGNFPPRFSGLQFPNYSSELNVNALELDDSALYLCASSYGGRGQETQYFGPGTRLLVL.

The chain is built from TRBV27 and TRBJ1-5, with D possibly matching TRBD1 (6 bases). The V end was cut by 8 bases, the J end by 3 bases, with 14 bases between. CDR1 MNHEY and CDR2 SMNVEV come from the germline V gene (reference sequence). CDR3 length: 14 residues. CDR3 region: CASQRGADNQPQHF. The CDR3 bases are TGTGCCAGCCAAAGGGGGGCTGACAATCAGCCCCAGCATTTT.

V is TRBV7-9 and J is TRBJ1-1; the D is unclear. The germline V gene encodes CDR1 SEHNR and CDR2 FQNEAQ (reference sequence). This CDR3 spans 11 amino acids. Trimming left V 9 bases short and J 1 base short, with 6 bases between. CDR3 in amino acids: CASEGNTEAFF. The CDR3 DNA reads as TGTGCCAGTGAGGGGAACACTGAAGCTTTCTTT. Complete variable domain (other parts from reference TRBV7-9 and TRBJ1-1): DTGVSQNPRHKITKRGQNVTFRCDPISEHNRLYWYRQTLGQGPEFLTYFQNEAQLEKSRLLSDRFSAERPKGSFSTLEIQRTEQGDSAMYLCASEGNTEAFFGQGTRLTVV.

The chain combines TRBV19 with TRBJ2-1, with TRBD1 matching 7 bases. The CDR3 sequence is 17 residues long. Unmatched junction bases numbered 10, after V lost 5 bases and J lost 0 bases. Germline V gene sequence: CDR1 LNHDA, CDR2 SQIVND (reference sequence). CDR3: CASSLGPTGDSYNEQFF. As DNA, the CDR3 is TGTGCCAGTAGTTTAGGGCCCACAGGGGACTCCTACAATGAGCAGTTCTTC.

This clone was recorded a few times. The J gene is TRBJ2-1, the V gene TRBV14; TRBD2 agrees at 9 bases. V lost 7 bases, J lost 10 bases, and 14 bases stayed unmatched. Germline CDR1 and CDR2: SGHDN and FVKESK. This CDR3 comprises 15 residues. This CDR3 reads CASTSSRWSGGEQFF. The CDR3 DNA sequence: TGTGCCAGCACCTCAAGTCGGTGGAGCGGGGGGGAGCAGTTCTTC.

The V gene is TRBV29-1, the J gene TRBJ2-7, with unresolved D. This CDR3 comprises 11 residues. Trimming stripped 3 bases from V and 6 bases from J, with 9 bases between. CDR1 SQVTM and CDR2 ANQGSEA come from the germline V gene. CDR3 nucleotides: TGCAGCGTTGATATCAGAGGCGAGCAGTACTTC. Translation gives CSVDIRGEQYF.

The chain couples TRBV7-3 to TRBJ2-1; perhaps TRBD1 as D (5 bases). The ends were cut back, 3 bases at V and 10 bases at J, with 13 bases in the middle. Per germline, CDR1 SGHTA and CDR2 FQGTGA. This CDR3 region has 13 residues. The CDR3 sequence is CASSFGPQGEQFF. CDR3 sequence (DNA): TGTGCCAGCAGCTTTGGGCCGCAGGGCGAGCAGTTCTTC.

The chain links TRBV7-2 to TRBJ1-6, with 8 bases identical to TRBD1. The CDR3 is 18 residues long. V lost 0 bases and J lost 5; bases outside the gene matches: 9. Germline CDR1 is SGHTA and CDR2 is FQGNSA. CDR3 region: CASSLADRASGDNSPLHF. The DNA of the CDR3 is TGTGCCAGCAGCTTAGCGGACAGGGCTTCGGGCGATAATTCACCCCTCCACTTT.

The rearrangement links TRBV4-3 to TRBJ2-5; possibly TRBD2 for D (5 bases). The CDR3 runs 15 residues. V lost 4 bases and J lost 1, with 13 bases in between. CDR1 and CDR2 from the germline V gene are LGHNA and YSLEER. The CDR3 region is CASSPSGAPQETQYF. CDR3 DNA: TGCGCCAGCAGCCCGAGCGGCGCGCCCCAAGAGACCCAGTACTTC.

V gene TRBV19 combines with J gene TRBJ2-5; D perhaps matches TRBD1 (5 bases). The J call could be wrong; TRBJ2-7 is a better fit for the DNA end. The CDR3 runs to 14 residues. Germline CDR1 is LNHDA and CDR2 is SQIVND (reference sequence). CDR3: CASSPRQSSYEQYF. In DNA, the CDR3 is TGTGCCAGTAGTCCGCGACAGAGCTCCTACGAGCAGTACTTC.

The V call is TRBV9, the J call TRBJ1-3; tentatively, D is TRBD1 (5 bases). Trimming stripped 4 bases from V and 0 bases from J, with 11 bases between. The germline V gene has CDR1 SGDLS and CDR2 YYNGEE. The length of the CDR3 is 15 residues. As DNA, the CDR3 is TGTGCCAGCAGCCCCGGGGGGGGCTCTGGAAACACCATATATTTT. Its translation: CASSPGGGSGNTIYF.

The genes are TRBV7-9 and TRBJ2-5; 7 positions match TRBD1. V shed 0 bases, J shed 2 bases, and the junction held 6 bases outside the gene matches. Per germline, CDR1 SEHNR and CDR2 FQNEAQ (reference sequence). This CDR3 spans 16 amino acids. CDR3 protein: CASSLAGQTFQETQYF. The CDR3 DNA follows: TGTGCCAGCAGCTTAGCGGGACAGACTTTTCAAGAGACCCAGTACTTC. Full variable domain (missing parts from reference TRBV7-9 and TRBJ2-5): DTGVSQNPRHKITKRGQNVTFRCDPISEHNRLYWYRQTLGQGPEFLTYFQNEAQLEKSRLLSDRFSAERPKGSFSTLEIQRTEQGDSAMYLCASSLAGQTFQETQYFGPGTRLLVL.

This chain joins TRBV7-2 and TRBJ2-1; D gene unclear. Germline V gives CDR1 SGHTA, CDR2 FQGNSA. The V end was cut by 0 bases, the J end by 6 bases, with 6 bases between. The CDR3 has 13 amino acids. The CDR3 coding sequence is TGTGCCAGCAGCTTAGCTGGAGTCAATGAGCAGTTCTTC. Protein: CASSLAGVNEQFF.

The chain couples TRBV6-6 to TRBJ2-5; 8 bases map to TRBD2. The J segment lost 1 base and the V segment lost 6 bases, leaving 10 bases of the junction unmatched. The V gene's germline CDR1 is MNHNY and CDR2 SVGAGI (reference sequence). The CDR3 runs 16 residues. CDR3 nucleotides: TGTGCCAGCAGAACCGGGACTAGGGTGCTCCAAGAGACCCAGTACTTC. Amino acids: CASRTGTRVLQETQYF.

This chain joins TRBV13 and TRBJ1-5; perhaps TRBD1 as D (6 bases). V lost 4 bases and J 1 base, leaving 8 bases between the germline ends. Germline values: CDR1 PRHDT, CDR2 FYEKMQ (reference sequence). This CDR3 comprises 14 residues. CDR3: CASSSGVSNQPQHF. CDR3 bases: TGTGCCAGCAGCTCAGGGGTGAGCAATCAGCCCCAGCATTTT.

The V call is TRBV5-1, the J call TRBJ2-7; 8 bases align to TRBD2. CDR3 size: 15 residues. The J segment lost 4 bases and the V segment lost 4 bases, leaving 10 bases of the junction unmatched. Germline assignment: CDR1 SGHRS and CDR2 YFSETQ. In DNA, the CDR3 is TGCGCCAGCAGCCCGGGGCAAGCGGGGGATTACGAGCAGTACTTC. Amino acids: CASSPGQAGDYEQYF. Based on the CDR3 plus reference TRBV5-1 and TRBJ2-7, the full variable domain is KAGVTQTPRYLIKTRGQQVTLSCSPISGHRSVSWYQQTPGQGLQFLFEYFSETQRNKGNFPGRFSGRQFSNSRSEMNVSTLELGDSALYLCASSPGQAGDYEQYFGPGTRLTVT.

The chain links TRBV5-6 to TRBJ2-7; the D gene is possibly TRBD2 (5 bases). CDR1 is SGHDT, CDR2 YYEEEE, per germline. V was trimmed by 2 bases and J by 2 bases, leaving 14 bases between them. The length of the CDR3 is 15 residues. The DNA for the CDR3 is TGTGCCAGCAGCTTACGAGGGCGAGGGACCTACGAGCAGTACTTC. This encodes CASSLRGRGTYEQYF.

This chain links TRBV5-4 with TRBJ1-2; 7 nucleotides line up with TRBD1. The trim removed 5 bases at V and 3 bases at J, leaving 4 bases unmatched. The CDR3 is made up of 13 amino acids. CDR1 and CDR2 (germline): SGHNT, YYREEE (reference sequence). CDR3 loop: CASSPGQYYGYTF. In DNA form, the CDR3 reads TGTGCCAGCAGTCCGGGACAGTACTATGGCTACACCTTC.

The chain recombines TRBV10-3 with TRBJ2-3; 8 positions match TRBD2. From germline, CDR1 is ENHRY and CDR2 SYGVKD. The CDR3 has 16 amino acids. V gave up 10 bases and J gave up 1 base; unmatched junction bases: 13. The CDR3 DNA follows: TGTGCCACGGGATCCCGCGGGGGGATTGGCACAGATACGCAGTATTTT. Protein product: CATGSRGGIGTDTQYF.